This T cell receptor beta chain was recorded in a study of cytomegalovirus exposure and HLA in healthy donors. This CDR3 region has 16 residues. The V and J ends lost 0 bases and 4 bases, in that order; junction bases with no gene match: 7. The germline CDR1 and CDR2 sequences are MGHRA and YSYEKL. In the case of this clone: Its antigen is still unknown.

Vbeta (60) and Jbeta (13) primers were used in the PCR. Measured with immunoSEQ multiplex PCR; TCRdb has only the in-frame clones, and not every one. The sample contains 150,000 to 200,000 clones, about 80% of which appear only once. Whole-study results and caveats: Later analysis identified a missense DCLRE1C variant that was linked to TCR beta V- and J-gene trimming.

Sequenced input: PBMCs. The sequence came from a boy younger than 18 in good health and CMV-seronegative. The rearrangement uses TRBV4-1 and TRBJ2-7; 9 nucleotides match TRBD1. The CDR3 spells CASSQDVDRGEYEQYF. CDR3 coding DNA: TGCGCCAGCAGCCAAGATGTGGACAGGGGTGAGTACGAGCAGTACTTC.